These T cell receptor beta chains were read from a single sample in a study of cytomegalovirus exposure and HLA in healthy donors. Profiled with immunoSEQ multiplex PCR; TCRdb holds only in-frame clones, not every one. Recorded for this sample: roughly 79,000 clones. The specimen sequenced was PBMCs. The receptors come from a man between 25 and 39 years old in good health and CMV-seronegative. The CDR3 runs from the conserved cysteine through the conserved F or W. D genes are given only for firm matches.

TRBJ2-1	.	TRBV5-4	CATSGVRNEQFF	TGTGCCACCTCAGGGGTGCGCAATGAGCAGTTCTTC
TRBJ2-5	TRBD1	TRBV5-5	CASSFYPGQGVRETQYF	TGTGCCAGCAGCTTTTACCCGGGACAGGGTGTCCGAGAGACCCAGTACTTC
TRBJ2-5	TRBD2	TRBV15	CATSRDWREGETQYF	TGTGCCACCAGCAGAGATTGGCGGGAGGGGGAGACCCAGTACTTC
TRBJ2-1	.	TRBV6-5	CASSYDYYYNEQFF	TGTGCCAGCAGTTATGACTATTATTACAATGAGCAGTTCTTC
TRBJ1-1	.	TRBV5-4	CASSPHPGNTEAFF	TGTGCCAGCAGCCCCCATCCAGGGAATACTGAAGCTTTCTTT
TRBJ2-2	TRBD1	TRBV6-1	CASSEEETGSGELFF	TGTGCCAGCAGTGAAGAAGAGACAGGGTCCGGGGAGCTGTTTTTT
TRBJ1-1	.	TRBV6-5	CASSPGVNTEAFF	TGTGCCAGCAGCCCCGGGGTGAACACTGAAGCTTTCTTT
TRBJ2-3	.	TRBV4-2	CASSQVAGTDTQYF	TGTGCCAGCAGCCAAGTAGCAGGGACAGATACGCAGTATTTT
TRBJ1-4	.	TRBV5-1	CASGQGFNEKLFF	TGCGCCAGCGGCCAGGGGTTTAATGAAAAACTGTTTTTT
TRBJ1-2	TRBD1	TRBV18	CASSPWEDRESGYTF	TGTGCCAGCTCACCTTGGGAGGACAGGGAAAGCGGCTACACCTTC
TRBJ1-1	.	TRBV4-1	CASRRVLAEMNTEAFF	TGCGCCAGCAGGAGGGTCTTGGCAGAGATGAACACTGAAGCTTTCTTT
TRBJ2-3	.	TRBV5-4	CASSSSGQVTDTQYF	TGTGCCAGCAGCTCCTCGGGACAAGTCACAGATACGCAGTATTTT
TRBJ2-5	.	TRBV9	CASSVGLIQETQYF	TGTGCCAGCAGCGTGGGACTGATCCAAGAGACCCAGTACTTC
TRBJ2-5	TRBD2	TRBV9	CASSVDPSGEETQYF	TGTGCCAGCAGCGTAGACCCTAGCGGGGAAGAGACCCAGTACTTC
TRBJ2-3	TRBD2	TRBV9	CASSASGTSGDTQYF	TGTGCCAGCAGCGCATCCGGGACTAGCGGCGATACGCAGTATTTT
TRBJ2-7	TRBD1	TRBV4-1	CASSQGQGLAYEQYF	TGCGCCAGCAGCCAAGGACAGGGGTTGGCCTACGAGCAGTACTTC
TRBJ1-1	.	TRBV2	CASKRDTNTEAFF	TGTGCCAGCAAGCGGGACACAAACACTGAAGCTTTCTTT
TRBJ2-1	.	TRBV7-9	CASGVRDFNEQFF	TGTGCCAGCGGGGTCAGGGACTTCAATGAGCAGTTCTTC
TRBJ2-6	.	TRBV6-4	CASSEYSGANVLTF	TGTGCCAGCAGTGAATACTCTGGGGCCAACGTCCTGACTTTC
TRBJ1-2	.	TRBV6-4	CASSEHYRDENYGYTF	TGTGCCAGCAGTGAGCACTACAGGGACGAAAACTATGGCTACACCTTC
TRBJ1-2	TRBD1	TRBV13	CASSRRDRRYGYTF	TGTGCCAGCAGCCGCAGGGACAGGCGCTATGGCTACACCTTC
TRBJ2-7	.	TRBV30	CAWRKRSSSYEQYF	TGTGCCTGGAGGAAACGGTCGAGCTCCTACGAGCAGTACTTC
TRBJ2-7	TRBD2	TRBV18	CASSPPGRTSSYEQYF	TGTGCCAGCTCACCACCGGGGAGGACTAGCTCCTACGAGCAGTACTTC
TRBJ1-1	.	TRBV7-8	CASSLGPSGAFF	TGTGCCAGCAGCTTAGGTCCGTCGGGAGCTTTCTTT
TRBJ1-2	.	TRBV4-1	CASSQDPQGIYGYTF	TGCGCCAGCAGCCAAGATCCTCAGGGGATTTATGGCTACACCTTC
TRBJ1-4	.	TRBV7-9	CASSPRQILNEKLFF	TGTGCCAGCAGCCCGAGACAGATCCTTAATGAAAAACTGTTTTTT